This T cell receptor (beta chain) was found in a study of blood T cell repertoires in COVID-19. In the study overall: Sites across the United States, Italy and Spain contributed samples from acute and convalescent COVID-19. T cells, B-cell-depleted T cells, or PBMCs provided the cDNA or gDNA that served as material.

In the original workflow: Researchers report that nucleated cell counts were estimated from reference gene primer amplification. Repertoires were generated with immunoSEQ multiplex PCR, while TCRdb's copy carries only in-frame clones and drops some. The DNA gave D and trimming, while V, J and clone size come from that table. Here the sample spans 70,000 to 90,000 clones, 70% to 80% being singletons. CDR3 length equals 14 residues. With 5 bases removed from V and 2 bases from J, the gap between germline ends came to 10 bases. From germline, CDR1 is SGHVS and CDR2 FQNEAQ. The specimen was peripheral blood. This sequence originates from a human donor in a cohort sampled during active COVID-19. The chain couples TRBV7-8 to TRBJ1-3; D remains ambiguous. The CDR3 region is CASSRVEAGNTIYF. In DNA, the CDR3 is TGTGCCAGCAGCCGTGTAGAGGCTGGAAACACCATATATTTT. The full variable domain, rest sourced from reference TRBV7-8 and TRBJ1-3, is GAGVSQSPRYKVAKRGQDVALRCDPISGHVSLFWYQQALGQGPEFLTYFQNEAQLDKSGLPSDRFFAERPEGSVSTLKIQRTQQEDSAVYLCASSRVEAGNTIYFGEGSWLTVV.